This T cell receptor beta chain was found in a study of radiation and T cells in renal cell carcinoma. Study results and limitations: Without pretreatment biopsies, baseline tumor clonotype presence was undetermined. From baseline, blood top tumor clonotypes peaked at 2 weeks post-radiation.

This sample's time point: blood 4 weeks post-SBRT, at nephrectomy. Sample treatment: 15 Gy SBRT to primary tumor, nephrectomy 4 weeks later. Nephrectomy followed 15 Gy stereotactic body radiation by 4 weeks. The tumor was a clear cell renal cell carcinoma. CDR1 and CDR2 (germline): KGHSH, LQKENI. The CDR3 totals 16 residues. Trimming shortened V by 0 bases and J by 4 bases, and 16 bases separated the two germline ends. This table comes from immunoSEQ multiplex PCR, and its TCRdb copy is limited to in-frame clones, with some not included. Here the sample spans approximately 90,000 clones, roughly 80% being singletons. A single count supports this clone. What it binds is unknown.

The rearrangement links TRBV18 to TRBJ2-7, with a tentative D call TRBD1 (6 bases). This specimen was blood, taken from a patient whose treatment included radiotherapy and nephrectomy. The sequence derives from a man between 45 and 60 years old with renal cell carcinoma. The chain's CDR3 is CASSPPGLQGNYEQYF. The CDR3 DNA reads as TGTGCCAGCTCACCACCAGGTCTACAGGGAAATTACGAGCAGTACTTC.